This T cell receptor (beta chain) was documented in a study of T cell responses to AZD1222 COVID-19 vaccine. The analysis combined second doses at about 4 or about 12 weeks. Comment on this clone: The antigen remains unidentified.

Broader study findings: Just 5 or 6 AZD1222 recipients tested seropositive at baseline. Reportedly, nearly half the spike-specific TCRs target unmutated variant regions. Sampling captured repertoires only after the peak T cell response.

This CDR3 has 19 amino acids. V lost 2 bases and J lost 0; bases outside the gene matches: 8. Per the germline V gene, CDR1 is MNHEY and CDR2 is SVGEGT. Sequencing used immunoSEQ multiplex PCR; TCRdb keeps in-frame clones, though not all of them. The table lists around 170,000 clones, almost 90% of them singletons. The rearrangement links TRBV6-2 or TRBV6-3 to TRBJ2-1; TRBD2 matches 12 bases. This TCR derives from an adult who received the AZD1222 COVID-19 vaccine. Material: peripheral blood, obtained 28 days after the second AZD1222 dose. The CDR3 nucleotides are TGTGCCAGCAGTTACCCCCTAGCGGGGGGGAAAAGCTCCTACAATGAGCAGTTCTTC. Translated: CASSYPLAGGKSSYNEQFF.